A selection of T cell receptor beta chains follows, all from one sample in a study of OX40 agonist ivuxolimab in advanced cancers. The assay was immunoSEQ multiplex PCR, and TCRdb's table has in-frame clones only and misses some. This sample has about 44,000 clones; around 80% occur once, and the top ten carry 6.5% to 8%. Sequenced material: CD4+ or CD8+ T cells sorted from blood, taken in a trial of the OX40 agonist ivuxolimab. These receptors were collected from an adult with an advanced solid tumor such as melanoma, head and neck, liver or kidney cancer. CDR3s include the opening cysteine and the closing phenylalanine or tryptophan. The D gene is left open where the match is weak. Not every row has a clone size; where given, it reads once, few, many or a size class.

NA	TRBV7-8	TRBJ1-1	NA	TGTGCCAGCAGCTTAGTAGGGCGGAACACTGAAGCTTTCTTT	CASSLVGRNTEAFF
NA	TRBV6-5	TRBJ2-1	TRBD2	TGTGCCAGCAGTTCTGATAGCGGGACCTACAATGAGCAGTTCTTC	CASSSDSGTYNEQFF
NA	TRBV19	TRBJ2-2	TRBD1	TGTGCCAGTAGTACTCGGACAGGGCGAAAAAACGGGGAGCTGTTTTTT	CASSTRTGRKNGELFF
NA	TRBV10-3	TRBJ2-2	TRBD1	TGTGCCATCAGTTCGGGACAGGGGGGCTCCGGGGAGCTGTTTTTT	CAISSGQGGSGELFF
NA	TRBV7-2	TRBJ2-7	NA	TGTGCCAGCAGCTTTCACAGGGCCTACGAGCAGTACTTC	CASSFHRAYEQYF
NA	TRBV9	TRBJ2-2	TRBD2	TGTGCCAGCAGCGTGGCGGGGACTAGCACCGGGGAGCTGTTTTTT	CASSVAGTSTGELFF
NA	TRBV30	TRBJ1-5	NA	TGTGCCTGGAGCCAAAACGGGGGGCGATCAAATCAGCCCCAGCATTTT	CAWSQNGGRSNQPQHF
NA	TRBV2	TRBJ2-7	TRBD1	TGTGCCAGCAGTGAAAGACAGGGTGTCGGCTACGAGCAGTACTTC	CASSERQGVGYEQYF
NA	TRBV7-6	TRBJ2-3	TRBD1	TGTGCCAGCAGCTTCGGGACAGGGGTAGATACGCAGTATTTT	CASSFGTGVDTQYF
NA	TRBV5-1	TRBJ2-2	NA	TGCGCCAGCAGCTTGGCCTGGGGGTCAACCGGGGAGCTGTTTTTT	CASSLAWGSTGELFF
few	TRBV6-5	TRBJ2-1	TRBD2	TGTGCCAGCAGTTCGAGGGCGGGAGGGAACAATGAGCAGTTCTTC	CASSSRAGGNNEQFF
NA	TRBV11-2	TRBJ2-5	NA	TGTGCCAGCAGCCCAGCGGATCAAGAGACCCAGTACTTC	CASSPADQETQYF
NA	TRBV9	TRBJ2-5	NA	TGTGCCAGCAGCCCCGATGGCCGAATTGAGCGGGAGACCCAGTACTTC	CASSPDGRIERETQYF
NA	TRBV6-1	TRBJ2-3	TRBD2	TGTGCCAGCAGTGAAGGGGTAGCGGGGGCTAGCACAGATACGCAGTATTTT	CASSEGVAGASTDTQYF
few	TRBV10-2	TRBJ1-1	TRBD1	TGCGCCAGTACCGGGACAGGCAACGTCAACACTGAAGCTTTCTTT	CASTGTGNVNTEAFF
NA	TRBV11-2	TRBJ1-6	TRBD1	TGTGCCAGCAGCTGGGACAGGGCTAATTCACCCCTCCACTTT	CASSWDRANSPLHF
NA	TRBV27	TRBJ2-1	NA	TGTGCCAGCAGTTTATTTGGGCACAAAGCCTACAATGAGCAGTTCTTC	CASSLFGHKAYNEQFF